These 27 T cell receptor beta chains were sequenced from one sample in a study of a mutant IDH1 vaccine in newly diagnosed glioma. Profiling relied on immunoSEQ multiplex PCR, and the TCRdb table lists in-frame clones only, not all of them. Of 49,000 or so clones in the sample, around 80% were seen once. Their antigens remain unidentified. This sample's time point: week 5, during vaccination. Alongside topical imiquimod, each dose of vaccine comprised 300 ug of mutant IDH1 20-mer peptide. The sample here was PBMCs, taken from a glioma patient whose treatment included an IDH1 peptide vaccine. The receptors were sampled from a woman aged 40 to 50 with glioma.

The chain is built from TRBV6-4 and TRBJ2-3; no clear D. The germline V gene has CDR1 MRHNA and CDR2 SNTAGT. Trimming shortened V by 4 bases and J by 0 bases, and 8 bases separated the two germline ends. The CDR3 is 14 amino acids. DNA for the CDR3: TGTGCCAGCAGTGTTGAGCCGAGCACAGATACGCAGTATTTT. Translation gives CASSVEPSTDTQYF.

The chain links TRBV12-5 to TRBJ2-5; 13 bases fit TRBD2. CDR3 length: 15 residues. Germline V gene data show CDR1 as LGHNT and CDR2 as FRNRAP. The V and J ends lost 6 bases and 4 bases, in that order; junction bases with no gene match: 5. CDR3 residues: CASGPRLAGGETQYF. The CDR3 DNA reads as TGTGCTAGTGGACCCCGACTAGCGGGGGGAGAGACCCAGTACTTC. Supplemented by reference TRBV12-5 and TRBJ2-5, the full variable domain reads DARVTQTPRHKVTEMGQEVTMRCQPILGHNTVFWYRQTMMQGLELLAYFRNRAPLDDSGMPKDRFSAEMPDATLATLKIQPSEPRDSAVYFCASGPRLAGGETQYFGPGTRLLVL.

V and J are TRBV19 and TRBJ1-5, with D unresolved. Trimming removed 5 bases from V and 6 bases from J, with 8 bases in between. CDR3 length: 12 amino acids. Germline V gene sequence: CDR1 LNHDA, CDR2 SQIVND (reference sequence). The CDR3 spells CASSPWGQPQHF. As DNA, the CDR3 is TGTGCCAGTAGTCCCTGGGGTCAGCCCCAGCATTTT.

The chain has TRBV6-6 and TRBJ2-5, with D tentatively TRBD2 (6 bases). Germline loops: CDR1 MNHNY, CDR2 SVGAGI (reference sequence). This CDR3 is built from 14 residues. Trimming removed 5 bases at V and 2 bases at J, with 12 bases between. The DNA for the CDR3 is TGTGCCAGCAGTCCCTCGCGGGGACAAGAGACCCAGTACTTC. Amino acids: CASSPSRGQETQYF.

The chain uses TRBV4-1 and TRBJ2-3; 7 nucleotides agree with TRBD2. Germline V lookup: CDR1 MGHRA, CDR2 YSYEKL. The length of the CDR3 is 18 residues. The J segment lost 1 base and the V segment lost 2 bases, leaving 12 bases of the junction unmatched. The CDR3 region has the DNA TGCGCCAGCAGCCAACTTATGGTGGCTAGCGGACGCACAGATACGCAGTATTTT. It specifies CASSQLMVASGRTDTQYF.

A single count supports this clone. The chain joins TRBV5-1 to TRBJ2-7; D possibly matches TRBD1 or TRBD2 (6 bases each). V was clipped by 0 bases and J by 3 bases, with 25 bases between them. The CDR3 totals 19 residues. CDR1 and CDR2 from the germline V gene are SGHRS and YFSETQ. CDR3 sequence: CASSLAGGGPQGSHYEQYF. CDR3 nucleotides: TGCGCCAGCAGCTTGGCCGGGGGCGGTCCTCAAGGGTCCCACTACGAGCAGTACTTC. The full variable domain, in which reference TRBV5-1 and TRBJ2-7 provide the parts outside the CDR3, is KAGVTQTPRYLIKTRGQQVTLSCSPISGHRSVSWYQQTPGQGLQFLFEYFSETQRNKGNFPGRFSGRQFSNSRSEMNVSTLELGDSALYLCASSLAGGGPQGSHYEQYFGPGTRLTVT.

The J gene is TRBJ2-1, the V gene TRBV11-3, with D maybe TRBD2 (6 bases). Looked up from germline, CDR1 is SGHNT and CDR2 is YENEEA. The CDR3 sequence is 13 residues long. The ends were cut back, 10 bases at V and 9 bases at J, with 19 bases in the middle. CDR3 amino acids: CATTGLLDGEQFF. Written as DNA, the CDR3 is TGTGCCACGACGGGACTCTTGGACGGTGAGCAGTTCTTC.

In this sample, this clone turned up once. V and J are TRBV7-3 and TRBJ2-2; D possibly corresponds to TRBD1 (5 bases). The length of the CDR3 is 13 residues. V lost 4 bases and J lost 7, with 10 bases in between. Germline loops: CDR1 SGHTA, CDR2 FQGTGA. Written as DNA, the CDR3 is TGTGCCAGCAGCTCCCAGGGTAGCGGGGAGCTGTTTTTT. The encoded protein is CASSSQGSGELFF.

The V and J genes are TRBV4-1 and TRBJ1-3; D unclear. The CDR3 has 15 amino acids. The germline CDR1 and CDR2 sequences are MGHRA and YSYEKL. The germline V and J ends were trimmed by 5 bases and 0 bases, with 11 bases remaining between them. The CDR3, as DNA: TGCGCCAGCAGCATAACGGGCAACTCTGGAAACACCATATATTTT. This encodes CASSITGNSGNTIYF.

The V and J genes are TRBV6-5 and TRBJ2-1; D unresolved. CDR1 is MNHEY, CDR2 SVGAGI, per germline. This CDR3 contains 12 residues. The ends were cut back, 7 bases at V and 4 bases at J, with 8 bases in the middle. CDR3 region: CASTDGYNEQFF. The CDR3 coding sequence is TGTGCCAGCACAGACGGTTACAATGAGCAGTTCTTC.

J is TRBJ2-7 and V is TRBV10-1; D unresolved. Germline CDR1 reads WNHNN; CDR2 reads SYGVQD (reference sequence). The CDR3 has 12 residues. V was pared by 5 bases and J by 7 bases, with 12 bases between. The CDR3 here is CASSRSMGEQYF. The CDR3 DNA follows: TGCGCCAGCAGTCGATCCATGGGGGAGCAGTACTTC.

The chain carries TRBV30 and TRBJ2-7; 9 bases align to TRBD2. CDR3 length equals 13 residues. J lost 3 bases, V lost 3 bases, and 3 bases had no gene match. Germline V gene sequence: CDR1 GTSNPN, CDR2 SVGIG (reference sequence). The CDR3 sequence: CAWSGAGGYEQYF. CDR3 nucleotides: TGTGCCTGGAGCGGAGCGGGGGGCTACGAGCAGTACTTC.

The chain recombines TRBV11-2 with TRBJ1-2; 7 bases are a match to TRBD1. CDR1 is SGHAT and CDR2 is FQNNGV in the germline V gene. This CDR3 spans 14 amino acids. Trimming cost V 1 base and J 7 bases; bases outside gene matches: 6. This CDR3 reads CASSLAGQVLGYTF. CDR3 nucleotides: TGTGCCAGCAGCTTAGCCGGACAGGTTCTTGGCTACACCTTC.

The CDR3, as DNA: TGTGCCAGCAGCTTCATCGGACGGGACGTATATTTGGGCAATCAGCCCCAGCATTTT. Translation gives CASSFIGRDVYLGNQPQHF. This chain joins TRBV11-2 and TRBJ1-5, with D possibly being TRBD1 (5 bases). V lost 3 bases and J lost 2, with 23 bases in between. Germline V CDR1 and CDR2: SGHAT, FQNNGV. The CDR3 is 19 amino acids.

The chain carries TRBV5-5 and TRBJ2-3; D not certain. Germline loops: CDR1 SGHKS, CDR2 YYEKEE (reference sequence). V was shortened by 0 bases and J by 0 bases, with 11 bases between the two germline ends. This CDR3 region has 16 residues. The CDR3 region is CASSLELVLSTDTQYF. The CDR3 nucleotides read TGTGCCAGCAGCTTGGAGTTGGTTTTAAGCACAGATACGCAGTATTTT. Using reference TRBV5-5 and TRBJ2-3 for the parts outside the CDR3, the full variable domain is DAGVTQSPTHLIKTRGQQVTLRCSPISGHKSVSWYQQVLGQGPQFIFQYYEKEERGRGNFPDRFSARQFPNYSSELNVNALLLGDSALYLCASSLELVLSTDTQYFGPGTRLTVL.

The chain has TRBV5-6 and TRBJ1-1, with 8 positions matching TRBD1. CDR1 is SGHDT, CDR2 YYEEEE, per germline. The trim removed 5 bases at V and 10 bases at J, leaving 16 bases unmatched. The CDR3 contains 15 residues. The CDR3 bases are TGTGCCAGCAGTCCCAGGGGGCGCTTAAGGGATAGAGCTTTCTTT. It is translated as CASSPRGRLRDRAFF.

The CDR3: CAGGSPGNTIYF. CDR3 nucleotide sequence: TGTGCCGGGGGATCCCCTGGAAACACCATATATTTT. The chain is built from TRBV6-1 and TRBJ1-3; tentatively, D is TRBD1 (5 bases). The V end was cut by 11 bases, the J end by 2 bases, with 10 bases between. The germline V gene has CDR1 MNHNS and CDR2 SASEGT. The CDR3 totals 12 residues.

This clone occurred once. The genes are TRBV19 and TRBJ2-1, with a possible D match to TRBD1 (6 bases). The CDR3 contains 13 residues. Per the germline V gene, CDR1 is LNHDA and CDR2 is SQIVND (reference sequence). Trimming took 5 bases from V and 6 from J, leaving 11 bases between them. This chain's CDR3 is CASSWGLVNEQFF. Written as DNA, the CDR3 is TGTGCCAGTAGTTGGGGGCTGGTCAATGAGCAGTTCTTC.

This chain joins TRBV9 and TRBJ2-7; 7 nucleotides match TRBD1. Trimming at V came to 4 bases and at J to 3 bases, leaving 13 bases not matched to a gene. In germline, CDR1 is SGDLS, CDR2 YYNGEE. The CDR3 loop spans 16 amino acids. As DNA, the CDR3 is TGTGCCAGCAGCCTACGACGACAGGGCCTCTTCTACGAGCAGTACTTC. This translates into CASSLRRQGLFYEQYF. The whole variable domain, filled in from reference TRBV9 and TRBJ2-7, reads DSGVTQTPKHLITATGQRVTLRCSPRSGDLSVYWYQQSLDQGLQFLIQYYNGEERAKGNILERFSAQQFPDLHSELNLSSLELGDSALYFCASSLRRQGLFYEQYFGPGTRLTVT.

The chain has TRBV6-1 and TRBJ1-1; 7 nucleotides match TRBD1. Trimming took 4 bases from V and 7 from J; bases not matched to a gene: 6. CDR1 is MNHNS, CDR2 SASEGT, per germline. The CDR3 extends over 13 amino acids. CDR3 amino acids: CASSVEQGFEAFF. Written as DNA, the CDR3 is TGTGCCAGCAGTGTTGAACAGGGGTTTGAAGCTTTCTTT.

This rearrangement joins TRBV11-2 to TRBJ2-2, with D tentatively TRBD1 (6 bases). The CDR3 consists of 14 residues. Germline loops: CDR1 SGHAT, CDR2 FQNNGV. The V end was cut by 5 bases, the J end by 6 bases, with 13 bases between. CDR3 DNA: TGTGCCAGCAGCAATTACAGGGTTTCCGGGGAGCTGTTTTTT. It is translated as CASSNYRVSGELFF.

The rearrangement uses TRBV4-2 and TRBJ2-3; no clear D gene. CDR1 and CDR2 from the germline V gene are LGHNA and YNFKEQ. This CDR3 comprises 14 residues. Trimming pared 4 bases from V and 0 bases from J, leaving 8 bases between. CDR3 in amino acids: CASSPVGSTDTQYF. DNA of the CDR3: TGTGCCAGCAGCCCGGTAGGGAGCACAGATACGCAGTATTTT.

The chain combines TRBV19 with TRBJ1-5; 7 nucleotides agree with TRBD1. This CDR3 spans 13 amino acids. V dropped 5 bases and J dropped 9; count of bases not matched to a gene: 7. Germline values: CDR1 LNHDA, CDR2 SQIVND (reference sequence). This chain's CDR3 is CASSSNQGGPQHF. The CDR3 nucleotides are TGTGCCAGTAGTTCCAACCAGGGGGGGCCCCAGCATTTT.

The CDR3 bases are TGTGCCAGCAGTGCGAGGGCCTGGGGGGGCACTGAAGCTTTCTTT. This translates into CASSARAWGGTEAFF. This chain connects TRBV6-1 to TRBJ1-1; D possibly corresponds to TRBD1 (5 bases). V was trimmed by 4 bases and J by 4 bases, leaving 16 bases between them. The CDR3 extends over 15 amino acids. Germline CDR1 reads MNHNS; CDR2 reads SASEGT.

The chain has TRBV9 and TRBJ1-1; weak D call: TRBD1 (6 bases). Trimming removed 4 bases at V and 8 bases at J, with 15 bases between. The CDR3 is made up of 13 amino acids. Germline CDR1 and CDR2: SGDLS and YYNGEE. CDR3 sequence: CASSTGSWGEAFF. CDR3 in DNA: TGTGCCAGCAGCACAGGGAGTTGGGGGGAAGCTTTCTTT. Complete variable domain (other parts from reference TRBV9 and TRBJ1-1): DSGVTQTPKHLITATGQRVTLRCSPRSGDLSVYWYQQSLDQGLQFLIQYYNGEERAKGNILERFSAQQFPDLHSELNLSSLELGDSALYFCASSTGSWGEAFFGQGTRLTVV.

This clone was seen a single time. The chain is built from TRBV5-5 and TRBJ1-5, with 9 bases identical to TRBD1. Per germline, CDR1 SGHKS and CDR2 YYEKEE (reference sequence). CDR3 length equals 15 residues. Germline trimming cut 3 bases from V and 4 bases from J; bases unmatched to any gene: 5. The CDR3 loop reads CASSSRGTGNQPQHF. The CDR3 DNA is TGTGCCAGCAGCTCGCGCGGGACAGGGAATCAGCCCCAGCATTTT.

The chain is built from TRBV13 and TRBJ2-5; D is undetermined. Deletions cut 3 bases from V and 1 base from J, with 6 bases between. The germline V gene has CDR1 PRHDT and CDR2 FYEKMQ (reference sequence). The CDR3 covers 13 residues. The CDR3 region has the DNA TGTGCCAGCAGCTTCGGCAGCCAAGAGACCCAGTACTTC. It is translated as CASSFGSQETQYF.